This entry concerns a single TCR beta chain. Its recognized antigen is unknown. No base qualities exist here, and no much larger clone lies one base off it. This record belongs to a study of blood T cell repertoires in COVID-19 (dated by TCRdb to the early 2020s). About the study as a whole: Samples covering the acute and convalescent phases of COVID-19 were provided by collaborators in the United States, Italy and Spain. The material from the prospective study consisted of cDNA or gDNA derived from T cells, B-cell-depleted T cells, or PBMCs. Deeply sampled blood TCRbeta repertoires from subjects exposed to, actively infected with, or recovered from COVID-19 were included in the dataset. A freely available public database, intended as a resource for researchers studying the immune response to SARS-CoV-2, is where the repertoires were released. The samples were drawn from the first 160 participants of the ongoing ImmuneRACE study and from more than 1,000 subjects provided by 6 global collaborators. A de-identified subject ID, COVID-19 status, age in years and sex were almost always included in the sample metadata. HLA class I and class II types, where available, came from metadata supplied by the sample provider rather than from assay-based typing.

The full study reports these points: The amount of clinical and demographic metadata varied by source and participant and was provided uncurated.

A second Seattle source provided samples from volunteer blood donors who had recovered from COVID-19. Whole blood was collected in K2EDTA tubes by collaborating institutions according to the institutions' own protocols. For TCRbeta analysis, collaborators shipped samples in one of three forms: frozen whole blood, isolated PBMCs, or DNA extracted from either of those sample types. TCRbeta CDR3 regions were amplified from genomic DNA using the immunoSEQ Assay, a bias-controlled multiplex PCR. The study's processing was this. Within the assay, amplification of reference gene primers was used to estimate how many nucleated cells each sample contained. To quantify the absolute abundance of each unique TCRbeta CDR3 rearrangement, sequence reads were collapsed and filtered. For each sample, productive Simpson clonality was calculated as the square root of Simpson's diversity index across productive rearrangements. TCRdb re-hosts the immuneACCESS table, in-frame sequences only. Its copies lack some clones; in the studies checked, an unresolved V gene accounts for under half of them, and the cause for the rest is not known. V and J calls and clone size are as listed in that table; D and trimming were resolved from the DNA. This sample has under 200,000 clones in its table, and approximately 85% of those were observed once. The ten largest clones take up 7.7% of the sample.

The germline V and J ends show losses of 0 bases and 5 bases respectively, and no gene match explains 8 bases of the junction. CDR1 SGHRS and CDR2 YFSETQ are derived from the germline V gene. From its cysteine to its phenylalanine, the CDR3 spans 16 amino acids. Just the 48-base CDR3 DNA is kept, in frame starting at base 1. The chain uses TRBV5-1 and TRBJ2-5, with 9 central nucleotides matching TRBD2. Input material: peripheral blood. The TCR comes from a man aged 35-49 years who had recovered from COVID-19. The CDR3 protein: CASSLGGGRVWETQYF. The nucleotides read TGCGCCAGCAGCTTGGGCGGCGGGAGGGTCTGGGAGACCCAGTACTTC. Outside the CDR3, residues come from the reference TRBV5-1 and TRBJ2-5 proteins, so the full variable domain is: KAGVTQTPRYLIKTRGQQVTLSCSPISGHRSVSWYQQTPGQGLQFLFEYFSETQRNKGNFPGRFSGRQFSNSRSEMNVSTLELGDSALYLCASSLGGGRVWETQYFGPGTRLLVL.